Below, 15 T cell receptor beta chains from the same sample are listed, as sequenced in a study of shared clonotypes between healthy human individuals. Method: immunoSEQ multiplex PCR; TCRdb's copy keeps in-frame clones and lacks some. The sample consists of approximately 2.5 million clones, 93% of them appearing once. Sequencing was performed on naive CD4+ T cells from PBMCs. Stated subset: CD45RA+ positively selected. These receptors came from a man between 18 and 29 years old in good health. Some clones in this sample may be carry-over from other donors' samples.

This clone has only one observation. V gene TRBV15 combines with J gene TRBJ1-4, with D perhaps matching TRBD1 (5 bases). V lost 3 bases, J lost 3 bases, and 17 bases lay in between. The CDR3 totals 17 residues. Germline V CDR1 and CDR2: LNHNV, YYDKDF (reference sequence). The CDR3 DNA follows: TGTGCCACCAGCAGGAGGAGGCGGACAACGCCTAATGAAAAACTGTTTTTT. The encoded protein is CATSRRRRTTPNEKLFF.

The V gene is TRBV19, the J gene TRBJ1-5, with D tentatively TRBD1 (6 bases). This CDR3 has 16 amino acids. Germline values: CDR1 LNHDA, CDR2 SQIVND (reference sequence). Trimming took off 3 bases at V and 6 bases at J, with 18 bases between the two ends. CDR3 amino acids: CASSIRQASPGQPQHF. CDR3 DNA: TGTGCCAGTAGTATTAGACAGGCCTCGCCGGGTCAGCCCCAGCATTTT.

This chain uses TRBV7-3 with TRBJ2-2; the D gene is possibly TRBD1 (5 bases). Germline values: CDR1 SGHTA, CDR2 FQGTGA. V lost 1 base, J lost 7 bases, and 13 bases lay in between. The CDR3 runs to 15 residues. The CDR3 is CASSLMSGSDGELFF. CDR3 coding DNA: TGTGCCAGCAGCTTAATGTCAGGGTCGGACGGGGAGCTGTTTTTT.

This chain links TRBV7-2 with TRBJ2-2; D is unclear. CDR1 is SGHTA and CDR2 is FQGNSA in the germline V gene. This CDR3 region has 17 residues. The ends were cut back, 2 bases at V and 4 bases at J, with 17 bases in the middle. Written as DNA, the CDR3 is TGTGCCAGCAGCTTATATAGGGTGGGCCATACCACCGGGGAGCTGTTTTTT. Amino acids: CASSLYRVGHTTGELFF.

CDR3 protein: CASSPGTGVDIQYF. In nucleotides, the CDR3 is TGTGCCAGTAGTCCCGGGACAGGGGTTGACATTCAGTACTTC. The V and J genes are TRBV19 and TRBJ2-4; 10 bases match TRBD1. V shed 5 bases, J shed 8 bases, and the junction held 6 bases outside the gene matches. CDR1 and CDR2 from the germline V gene are LNHDA and SQIVND (reference sequence). This CDR3 comprises 14 residues.

The genes are TRBV2 and TRBJ2-1; the match to TRBD1 covers 10 bases. Trimming cost V 6 bases and J 7 bases; bases outside gene matches: 3. Germline CDR1 reads SNHLY; CDR2 reads FYNNEI. CDR3 length equals 13 residues. The CDR3 nucleotides read TGTGCCAGCAGGGAGGACAGGGGGAATGAGCAGTTCTTC. It yields the protein CASREDRGNEQFF. Full variable domain (outside the CDR3, taken from reference TRBV2 and TRBJ2-1): EPEVTQTPSHQVTQMGQEVILRCVPISNHLYFYWYRQILGQKVEFLVSFYNNEISEKSEIFDDQFSVERPDGSNFTLKIRSTKLEDSAMYFCASREDRGNEQFFGPGTRLTVL.

The V gene is TRBV5-6, the J gene TRBJ1-1; D remains ambiguous. CDR1 is SGHDT and CDR2 is YYEEEE in the germline V gene. The CDR3 spans 15 residues. V lost 0 bases and J lost 0, with 9 bases in between. Here the CDR3 DNA reads TGTGCCAGCAGCTTGGGAGTGGGAATGAACACTGAAGCTTTCTTT. Encoded protein: CASSLGVGMNTEAFF.

In this sample, this clone turned up once. The chain uses TRBV7-9 and TRBJ1-2, with 7 bases lining up with TRBD1. Germline V CDR1 and CDR2: SEHNR, FQNEAQ (reference sequence). The CDR3 is 14 amino acids. The ends lost 4 bases at V and 7 bases at J; junction bases unmatched: 9. CDR3 in DNA: TGTGCCAGCAGCTCCGAGGGGGCCCCGACTGGCTACACCTTC. Translation gives CASSSEGAPTGYTF.

J is TRBJ2-7 and V is TRBV30, with 8 bases aligning to TRBD2. This CDR3 contains 12 residues. V gave up 1 base and J gave up 11 bases; unmatched junction bases: 7. Germline CDR1 is GTSNPN and CDR2 is SVGIG (reference sequence). CDR3 amino acids: CAWSGTSRMKYF. DNA of the CDR3: TGTGCCTGGAGTGGGACTAGCCGTATGAAGTACTTC.

The chain uses TRBV7-3 and TRBJ2-5; 12 bases agree with TRBD2. The length of the CDR3 is 14 residues. V trimming: 5 bases; J trimming: 5 bases; junction bases outside the gene matches: 3. The V gene's germline CDR1 is SGHTA and CDR2 FQGTGA. CDR3 sequence: CASSASGRGETQYF. Here the CDR3 DNA reads TGTGCCAGCAGCGCTAGCGGGAGGGGGGAGACCCAGTACTTC.

The rearrangement uses TRBV2 and TRBJ2-7; 9 bases are shared with TRBD1. CDR1 and CDR2 (germline): SNHLY, FYNNEI. The J segment lost 5 bases and the V segment lost 8 bases, leaving 10 bases of the junction unmatched. CDR3 size: 14 residues. The CDR3 nucleotides are TGTGCCAGCCATAAACAGGGGGCCCAGGACGAGCAGTACTTC. It translates to CASHKQGAQDEQYF.

This clone has only one observation. The V and J genes are TRBV27 and TRBJ2-2; D is uncertain. V lost 6 bases and J 1 base, leaving 6 bases between the germline ends. This CDR3 comprises 13 residues. Germline CDR1 MNHEY, CDR2 SMNVEV (reference sequence). The CDR3 DNA reads TGTGCCAGCAGGCTAAGGAACACCGGGGAGCTGTTTTTT. Its protein is CASRLRNTGELFF.

The chain carries TRBV7-8 and TRBJ2-2; 8 positions agree with TRBD1. This CDR3 comprises 14 residues. J lost 6 bases, V lost 5 bases, and 5 bases had no gene match. Germline V gives CDR1 SGHVS, CDR2 FQNEAQ. CDR3 sequence reads: CASSQRDRPGELFF. In DNA form, the CDR3 reads TGTGCCAGCAGCCAACGGGACAGGCCCGGGGAGCTGTTTTTT.

V is TRBV5-4 and J is TRBJ2-3; D is unresolved. The CDR3 totals 15 residues. CDR1 is SGHNT and CDR2 is YYREEE in the germline V gene (reference sequence). V was cut by 3 bases and J by 6 bases, with 17 bases left in between. The CDR3 DNA reads as TGTGCCAGCAGCTGGAGTGTAGGAGCCGGGGATACGCAGTATTTT. Translating gives CASSWSVGAGDTQYF. Supplemented by reference TRBV5-4 and TRBJ2-3, the full variable domain reads ETGVTQSPTHLIKTRGQQVTLRCSSQSGHNTVSWYQQALGQGPQFIFQYYREEENGRGNFPPRFSGLQFPNYSSELNVNALELDDSALYLCASSWSVGAGDTQYFGPGTRLTVL.

This clone was found once. It may be a read error: a sequence one base away is much more abundant. The chain links TRBV11-2 to TRBJ1-2; 7 positions match TRBD1. Unmatched junction bases numbered 2, after V lost 5 bases and J lost 2 bases. Per germline, CDR1 SGHAT and CDR2 FQNNGV. This CDR3 is built from 13 residues. The CDR3 DNA reads as TGTGCCAGCAGCCAGGGACAGAACTATGGCTACACCTTC. This translates into CASSQGQNYGYTF. Based on the CDR3 plus reference TRBV11-2 and TRBJ1-2, the full variable domain is EAGVAQSPRYKIIEKRQSVAFWCNPISGHATLYWYQQILGQGPKLLIQFQNNGVVDDSQLPKDRFSAERLKGVDSTLKIQPAKLEDSAVYLCASSQGQNYGYTFGSGTRLTVV.